The next 20 T cell receptor beta chains were all read from a single sample in a study of early T cells in non-severe SARS-CoV-2 infection. Each CDR3 protein gets one entry after TCRdb re-called the 5' RACE reads with MiXCR. The table includes tens of thousands of distinct CDR3 sequences, about 12% detected once. The input for sequencing was whole blood, taken at baseline. The source of these receptors is an adult who was a healthcare worker with PCR-confirmed SARS-CoV-2 infection or an uninfected control (not recorded which).

A few counts support this clonotype. The V call is TRBV20-1, the J call TRBJ1-5, with D possibly TRBD1 on 6 matching bases. V was shortened by 1 base and J by 6 bases, with 16 bases between the two germline ends. Germline values: CDR1 DFQATT, CDR2 SNEGSKA (reference sequence). This CDR3 is built from 15 residues. The CDR3 bases are TGCAGTGCTAGAGCCCCCGCAGGGGATGTTCAGCCCCAGCATTTT. It specifies CSARAPAGDVQPQHF.

In this sample, this clonotype turned up a few times. This sequence joins TRBV7-9 and TRBJ1-5; 9 positions agree with TRBD1. The junction had 8 bases not matched to a gene; V was cut back by 5 bases and J by 6 bases. CDR3 length: 15 residues. From germline, CDR1 is SEHNR and CDR2 FQNEAQ (reference sequence). In DNA, the CDR3 is TGTGCCAGCAGCCTCCGGGACAGGGCAGCTCAGCCCCAGCATTTT. This gives the protein CASSLRDRAAQPQHF.

CDR3 DNA: TGCAGTGCTAGTCCCCACAGGGGTAAGGAAAACATTCAGTACTTC. Its protein is CSASPHRGKENIQYF. The chain uses TRBV20-1 and TRBJ2-4; 7 bases line up with TRBD1. The CDR3 consists of 15 residues. Trimming took 3 bases from V and 5 from J; bases not matched to a gene: 10. Germline V gives CDR1 DFQATT, CDR2 SNEGSKA (reference sequence).

The table lists this clonotype with a few counts. The chain couples TRBV7-6 to TRBJ2-2; a possible D gene is TRBD2 (5 bases). CDR3 size: 15 residues. Germline V gene sequence: CDR1 SGHVS, CDR2 FNYEAQ. Trimming took 0 bases from V and 4 from J, leaving 9 bases between them. In DNA form, the CDR3 reads TGTGCCAGCAGCTTAGCGGGAGAGGGCACCGGGGAGCTGTTTTTT. Residues: CASSLAGEGTGELFF.

This clonotype has just a few counts. The V and J genes are TRBV20-1 and TRBJ1-5, with D possibly being TRBD1 (5 bases). The CDR3 runs 14 residues. The germline V gene has CDR1 DFQATT and CDR2 SNEGSKA (reference sequence). Trimming took 5 bases from V and 0 from J, leaving 11 bases between them. The CDR3 region is CSAEETDSNQPQHF. CDR3 in DNA: TGCAGTGCTGAGGAGACAGATAGCAATCAGCCCCAGCATTTT.

Here the CDR3 reads CASRGGGDGYTF. The CDR3 DNA is TGCGCCAGCAGGGGAGGGGGCGATGGCTACACCTTC. The V call is TRBV5-1, the J call TRBJ1-2, with 7 positions matching TRBD1. Germline loops: CDR1 SGHRS, CDR2 YFSETQ. The CDR3 length is 12 residues. V dropped 5 bases and J dropped 6; count of bases not matched to a gene: 4.

The rearrangement joins TRBV4-3 to TRBJ2-1; 7 nucleotides line up with TRBD2. CDR1 is LGHNA, CDR2 YSLEER, per germline. The CDR3 totals 15 residues. Trimming took 1 base from V and 3 from J; bases not matched to a gene: 3. CDR3 loop: CASSQVERDYNEQFF. The DNA for the CDR3 is TGCGCCAGCAGCCAAGTGGAGCGGGACTACAATGAGCAGTTCTTC.

This clonotype was seen only a few times. The V and J genes are TRBV7-9 and TRBJ2-1; D is undetermined. This CDR3 is built from 12 residues. V was clipped by 4 bases and J by 7 bases, with 8 bases between them. Germline assignment: CDR1 SEHNR and CDR2 FQNEAQ (reference sequence). The CDR3 DNA follows: TGTGCCAGCAGCTGGCAGGAGAATGAGCAGTTCTTC. As protein: CASSWQENEQFF.

With regard to this clonotype: Germline is not matched at one junction end, which may reflect a read error. The chain uses TRBV2 and TRBJ2-5; TRBD2 aligns across 9 bases. From germline, CDR1 is SNHLY and CDR2 FYNNEI. The CDR3 contains 15 residues. CDR3 protein: CAGNQQGLAQQTQYF. In DNA form, the CDR3 reads TGTGCCGGCAACCAACAGGGACTAGCCCAACAGACCCAGTACTTC.

By share, this clonotype ranks as medium-sized. This chain connects TRBV7-8 to TRBJ2-5; 14 bases line up with TRBD2. Unmatched junction bases numbered 14, after V lost 5 bases and J lost 6 bases. CDR3 size: 18 residues. Germline-derived CDR1 and CDR2 are SGHVS and FQNEAQ. The CDR3 spells CASSPTGTSGSRLKTQYF. CDR3 DNA: TGTGCCAGCAGCCCCACCGGGACTAGCGGGAGTAGGTTAAAGACCCAGTACTTC.

This clonotype occurred many times. The chain joins TRBV6-6 to TRBJ1-5; 7 bases are a match to TRBD1. V lost 6 bases and J lost 4; bases outside the gene matches: 6. Germline loops: CDR1 MNHNY, CDR2 SVGAGI (reference sequence). CDR3 length equals 14 residues. As DNA, the CDR3 is TGTGCCAGCAGCCGAGGACAGGTAAATCAGCCCCAGCATTTT. Residues: CASSRGQVNQPQHF.

A few counts support this clonotype. For the CDR3, the DNA is TGTGCCAGCAGTGTGAGACGAAAGGGCTACACCTTC. As protein: CASSVRRKGYTF. The chain uses TRBV25-1 and TRBJ1-2; D remains ambiguous. The germline gives CDR1 MGHDK, CDR2 SYGVNS. The length of the CDR3 is 12 residues. The V end was cut by 4 bases, the J end by 8 bases, with 11 bases between.

The chain carries TRBV2 and TRBJ2-6; D not resolved. The germline V gene encodes CDR1 SNHLY and CDR2 FYNNEI. CDR3 length: 15 residues. V gave up 7 bases and J gave up 0 bases, with 10 bases separating them. CDR3 amino acids: CASIPPSSGANVLTF. CDR3 DNA: TGTGCCAGCATTCCACCGAGCTCTGGGGCCAACGTCCTGACTTTC.

V usage is TRBV18 and J usage is TRBJ2-3; no firm D call. CDR1 is KGHSH and CDR2 is LQKENI in the germline V gene. Trimming removed 3 bases from V and 0 bases from J, with 7 bases in between. The CDR3 sequence is 14 residues long. CDR3 sequence: CASSPTPSTDTQYF. In DNA form, the CDR3 reads TGTGCCAGCTCACCTACTCCTAGCACAGATACGCAGTATTTT.

The CDR3 loop reads CASSPRTRVGDEQYF. The CDR3 nucleotides read TGTGCCAGCAGCCCCCGGACTCGGGTAGGAGACGAGCAGTACTTC. V usage is TRBV7-8 and J usage is TRBJ2-7; the D gene is possibly TRBD2 (5 bases). V was trimmed by 5 bases and J by 5 bases, leaving 19 bases between them. The CDR3 contains 15 residues. Germline values: CDR1 SGHVS, CDR2 FQNEAQ.

The genes are TRBV5-4 and TRBJ2-7; D ambiguous. V lost 0 bases to trimming and J lost 3 bases, with 7 bases between them. The length of the CDR3 is 13 residues. Germline CDR1 and CDR2: SGHNT and YYREEE (reference sequence). CDR3 region: CASSLDGYYEQYF. CDR3 coding DNA: TGTGCCAGCAGCTTGGACGGGTACTACGAGCAGTACTTC.

V gene TRBV24-1 combines with J gene TRBJ2-5, with D perhaps matching TRBD1 (6 bases). The germline CDR1 and CDR2 sequences are KGHDR and SFDVKD. The CDR3 is 15 amino acids. The V end was cut by 8 bases, the J end by 0 bases, with 15 bases between. CDR3 sequence reads: CATTSDRTYQETQYF. The CDR3 DNA reads TGTGCCACCACTTCGGACAGAACGTACCAAGAGACCCAGTACTTC.

The rearrangement uses TRBV5-1 and TRBJ2-1; D might be TRBD1 (6 bases). This CDR3 contains 16 residues. CDR1 and CDR2 (germline): SGHRS, YFSETQ. Trimming pared 4 bases from V and 4 bases from J, leaving 18 bases between. The CDR3 DNA sequence: TGCGCCAGCAGCCCCGAAGGGGGAGTTTCTTACAATGAGCAGTTCTTC. Its translation: CASSPEGGVSYNEQFF.

V is TRBV6-5 and J is TRBJ2-7; no definite D call. The germline V gene has CDR1 MNHEY and CDR2 SVGAGI. This CDR3 contains 13 residues. Trimming removed 8 bases from V and 3 bases from J, with 14 bases in between. DNA for the CDR3: TGTGCCAGCCACCGGGCACCTGACTACGAGCAGTACTTC. Protein sequence: CASHRAPDYEQYF.

This clonotype was found a few times. The chain is built from TRBV2 and TRBJ1-2, with TRBD1 as a possible D gene (5 bases). With 6 bases removed from V and 12 bases from J, the gap between germline ends came to 23 bases. This CDR3 is 14 amino acids long. Germline V lookup: CDR1 SNHLY, CDR2 FYNNEI. DNA of the CDR3: TGTGCCAGCAGGCAGACCGGGACCTCGCTATGGGACACCTTC. Protein product: CASRQTGTSLWDTF.